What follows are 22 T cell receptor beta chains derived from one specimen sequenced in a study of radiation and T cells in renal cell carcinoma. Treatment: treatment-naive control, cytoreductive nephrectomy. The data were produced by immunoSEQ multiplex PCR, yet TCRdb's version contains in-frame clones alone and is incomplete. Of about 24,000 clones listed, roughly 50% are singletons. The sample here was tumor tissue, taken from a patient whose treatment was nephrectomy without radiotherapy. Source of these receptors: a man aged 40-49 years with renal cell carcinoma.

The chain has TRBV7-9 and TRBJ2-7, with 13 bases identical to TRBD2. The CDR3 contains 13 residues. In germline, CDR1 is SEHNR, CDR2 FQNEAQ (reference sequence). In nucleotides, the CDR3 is TGTGCCAGCAGCCTGACTAGCGGGGGGCCGAAGGACGTC. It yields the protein CASSLTSGGPKDV.

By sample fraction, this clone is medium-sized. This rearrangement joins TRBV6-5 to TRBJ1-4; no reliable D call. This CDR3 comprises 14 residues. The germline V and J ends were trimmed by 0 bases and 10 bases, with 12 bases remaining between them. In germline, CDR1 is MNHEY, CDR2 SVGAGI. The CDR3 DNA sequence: TGTGCCAGCAGTTACTCGTTCACGAGCCCAAAACTGTTTTTT. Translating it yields CASSYSFTSPKLFF.

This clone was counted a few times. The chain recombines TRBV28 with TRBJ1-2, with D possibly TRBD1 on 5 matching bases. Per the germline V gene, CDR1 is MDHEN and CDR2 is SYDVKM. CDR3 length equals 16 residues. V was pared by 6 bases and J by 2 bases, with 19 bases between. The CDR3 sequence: CASSLFGAGVNYGYTF. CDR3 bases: TGTGCCAGCAGCCTCTTTGGGGCGGGGGTGAACTATGGCTACACCTTC.

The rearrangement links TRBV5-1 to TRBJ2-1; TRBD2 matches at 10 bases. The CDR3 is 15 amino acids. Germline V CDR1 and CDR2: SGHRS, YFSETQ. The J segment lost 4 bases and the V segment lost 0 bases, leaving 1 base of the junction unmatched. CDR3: CASSLETSGYNEQFF. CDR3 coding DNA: TGCGCCAGCAGCTTGGAGACTAGCGGGTACAATGAGCAGTTCTTC.

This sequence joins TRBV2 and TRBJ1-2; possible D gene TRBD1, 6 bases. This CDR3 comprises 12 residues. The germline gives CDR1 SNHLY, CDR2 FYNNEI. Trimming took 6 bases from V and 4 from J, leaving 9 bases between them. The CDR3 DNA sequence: TGTGCCAGCAGACAGGGAACCTATGGCTACACCTTC. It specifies CASRQGTYGYTF.

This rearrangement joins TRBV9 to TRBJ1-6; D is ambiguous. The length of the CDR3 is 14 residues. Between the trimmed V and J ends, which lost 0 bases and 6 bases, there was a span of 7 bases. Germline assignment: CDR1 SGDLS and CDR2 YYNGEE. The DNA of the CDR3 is TGTGCCAGCAGCGTAGCGGGTGGTAATTCACCCCTCCACTTT. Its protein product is CASSVAGGNSPLHF.

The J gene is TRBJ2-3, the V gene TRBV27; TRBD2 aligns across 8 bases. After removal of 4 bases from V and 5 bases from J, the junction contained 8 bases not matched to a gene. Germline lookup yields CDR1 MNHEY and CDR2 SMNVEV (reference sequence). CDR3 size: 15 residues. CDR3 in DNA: TGTGCCAGCAGTTCGGCGGGAGGCGGTGAAGATACGCAGTATTTT. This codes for CASSSAGGGEDTQYF.

CDR3 sequence: CASSQQRGHKGAFF. CDR3 bases: TGCGCCAGCAGCCAACAGAGGGGCCACAAGGGAGCTTTCTTT. V usage is TRBV4-3 and J usage is TRBJ1-1; D is perhaps TRBD1 (5 bases). V lost 2 bases and J lost 10, with 17 bases in between. Looked up from germline, CDR1 is LGHNA and CDR2 is YSLEER. The CDR3 is made up of 14 amino acids.

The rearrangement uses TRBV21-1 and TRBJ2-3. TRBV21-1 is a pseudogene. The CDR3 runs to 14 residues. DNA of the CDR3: TGTGCCAGCCGCCGGCACCCCTACACAGATACGCAGTATTTT. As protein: CASRRHPYTDTQYF.

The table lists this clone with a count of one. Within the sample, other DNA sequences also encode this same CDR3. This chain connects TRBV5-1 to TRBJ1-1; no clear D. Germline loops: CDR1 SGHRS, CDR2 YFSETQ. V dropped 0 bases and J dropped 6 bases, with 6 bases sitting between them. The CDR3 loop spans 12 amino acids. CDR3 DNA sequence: TGCGCCAGCAGCTTGGAAGGATCTGAAGCTTTCTTT. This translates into CASSLEGSEAFF.

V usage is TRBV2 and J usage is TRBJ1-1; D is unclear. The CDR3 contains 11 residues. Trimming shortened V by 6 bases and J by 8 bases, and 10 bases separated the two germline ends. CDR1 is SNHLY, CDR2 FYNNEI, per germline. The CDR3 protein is CASSSSGEAFF. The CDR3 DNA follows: TGTGCCAGCAGCTCAAGCGGGGAAGCTTTCTTT.

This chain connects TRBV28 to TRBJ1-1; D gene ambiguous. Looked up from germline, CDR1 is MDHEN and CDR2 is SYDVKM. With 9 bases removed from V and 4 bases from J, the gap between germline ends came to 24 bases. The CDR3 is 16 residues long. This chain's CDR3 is CASRATVSLSGTEAFF. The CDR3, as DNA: TGTGCCAGTAGGGCCACCGTTTCCCTTTCTGGCACTGAAGCTTTCTTT.

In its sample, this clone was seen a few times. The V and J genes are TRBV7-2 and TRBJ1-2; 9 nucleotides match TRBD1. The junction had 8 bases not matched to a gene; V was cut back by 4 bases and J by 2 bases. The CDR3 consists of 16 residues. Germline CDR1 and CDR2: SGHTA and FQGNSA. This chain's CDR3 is CASSSLPGQGNYGYTF. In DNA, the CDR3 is TGTGCCAGCAGCTCGCTTCCGGGACAGGGCAACTATGGCTACACCTTC.

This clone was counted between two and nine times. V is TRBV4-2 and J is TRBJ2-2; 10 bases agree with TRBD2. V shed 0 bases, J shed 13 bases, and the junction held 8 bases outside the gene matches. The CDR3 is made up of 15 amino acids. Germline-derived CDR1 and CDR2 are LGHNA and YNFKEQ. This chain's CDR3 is CASSQEGLAGAVLFF. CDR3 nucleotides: TGTGCCAGCAGCCAAGAAGGCCTAGCGGGGGCCGTGCTGTTTTTT.

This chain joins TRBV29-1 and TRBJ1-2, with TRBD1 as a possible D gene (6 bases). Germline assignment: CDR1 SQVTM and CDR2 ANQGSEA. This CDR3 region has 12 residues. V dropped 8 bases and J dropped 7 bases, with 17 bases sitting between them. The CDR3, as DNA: TGCAGCACCCACCACAGGGATGCTGGCTACACCTTC. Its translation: CSTHHRDAGYTF.

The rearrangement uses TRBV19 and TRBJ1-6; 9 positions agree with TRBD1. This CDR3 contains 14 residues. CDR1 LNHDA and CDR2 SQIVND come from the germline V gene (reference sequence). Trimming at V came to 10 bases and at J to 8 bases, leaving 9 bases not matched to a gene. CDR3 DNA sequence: TGTGCCACAAATCCGGGACAGGGAGATTCACCCCTCCACTTT. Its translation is CATNPGQGDSPLHF.

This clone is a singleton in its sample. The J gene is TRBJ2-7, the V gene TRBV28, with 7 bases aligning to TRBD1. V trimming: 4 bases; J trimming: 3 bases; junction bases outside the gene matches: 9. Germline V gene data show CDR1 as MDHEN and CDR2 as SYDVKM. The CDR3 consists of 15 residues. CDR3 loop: CASSSELAGGYEQYF. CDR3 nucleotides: TGTGCCAGCAGTTCAGAATTGGCAGGGGGCTACGAGCAGTACTTC. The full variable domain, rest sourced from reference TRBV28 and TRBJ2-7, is DVKVTQSSRYLVKRTGEKVFLECVQDMDHENMFWYRQDPGLGLRLIYFSYDVKMKEKGDIPEGYSVSREKKERFSLILESASTNQTSMYLCASSSELAGGYEQYFGPGTRLTVT.

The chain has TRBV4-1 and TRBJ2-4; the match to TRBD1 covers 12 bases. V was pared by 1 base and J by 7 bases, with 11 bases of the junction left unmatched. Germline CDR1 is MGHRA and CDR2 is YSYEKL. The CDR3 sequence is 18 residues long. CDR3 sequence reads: CASSQVEAGTGGKNIQYF. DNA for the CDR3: TGCGCCAGCAGCCAAGTGGAAGCCGGGACAGGGGGCAAGAACATTCAGTACTTC.

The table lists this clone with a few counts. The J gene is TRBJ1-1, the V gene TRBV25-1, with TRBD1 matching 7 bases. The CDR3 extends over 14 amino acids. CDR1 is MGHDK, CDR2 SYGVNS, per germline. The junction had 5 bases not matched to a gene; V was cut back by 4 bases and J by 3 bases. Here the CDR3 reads CASSGGQVDTEAFF. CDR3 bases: TGTGCCAGCAGTGGCGGACAGGTGGACACTGAAGCTTTCTTT.

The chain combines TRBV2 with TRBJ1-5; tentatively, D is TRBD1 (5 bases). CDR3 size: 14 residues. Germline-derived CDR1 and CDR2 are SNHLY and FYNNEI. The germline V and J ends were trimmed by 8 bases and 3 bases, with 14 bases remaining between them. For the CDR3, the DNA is TGTGCCAGCGCCGGGGACGGACCCAATCAGCCCCAGCATTTT. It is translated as CASAGDGPNQPQHF.

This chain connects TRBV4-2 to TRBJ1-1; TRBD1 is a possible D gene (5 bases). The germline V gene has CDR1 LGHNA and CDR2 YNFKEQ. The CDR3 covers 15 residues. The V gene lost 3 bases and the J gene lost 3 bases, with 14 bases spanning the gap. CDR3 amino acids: CASSQGRVDYTEAFF. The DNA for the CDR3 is TGTGCCAGCAGCCAGGGGCGGGTGGATTACACTGAAGCTTTCTTT.

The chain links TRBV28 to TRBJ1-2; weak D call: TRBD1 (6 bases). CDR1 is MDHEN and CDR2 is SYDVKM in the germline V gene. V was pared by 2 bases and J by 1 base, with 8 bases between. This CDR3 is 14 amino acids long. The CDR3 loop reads CASSLGRGNYGYTF. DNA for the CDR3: TGTGCCAGCAGTTTAGGCAGGGGTAACTATGGCTACACCTTC.